This T cell receptor (beta chain) stems from a study of human T cells and chemical hapten exposure. Via MiXCR, TCRdb re-called the RACE reads, giving one row per CDR3 protein. This table has more than 100,000 distinct CDR3 sequences, roughly 15% appearing once. In germline, CDR1 is SGHRS, CDR2 YFSETQ. The CDR3 is made up of 13 amino acids. Trimming shortened V by 0 bases and J by 2 bases, and 6 bases separated the two germline ends. Time point in this sample: patch test 1, 2 weeks after DPC sensitization. Documented treatment: therapeutic diphenylcyclopropenone sensitization with weekly scalp DPC. This receptor was identified in a young man with alopecia areata. Some clones in this sample may be carry-over from other donors' samples. The chain recombines TRBV5-1 with TRBJ2-7, with no clear D. The specimen comprised whole blood, sampled in connection with sensitization to the hapten diphenylcyclopropenone (DPC). This CDR3 is CASSLGLPYEQYF. The CDR3 DNA follows: TGCGCCAGCAGCTTGGGGCTTCCCTACGAGCAGTACTTC.